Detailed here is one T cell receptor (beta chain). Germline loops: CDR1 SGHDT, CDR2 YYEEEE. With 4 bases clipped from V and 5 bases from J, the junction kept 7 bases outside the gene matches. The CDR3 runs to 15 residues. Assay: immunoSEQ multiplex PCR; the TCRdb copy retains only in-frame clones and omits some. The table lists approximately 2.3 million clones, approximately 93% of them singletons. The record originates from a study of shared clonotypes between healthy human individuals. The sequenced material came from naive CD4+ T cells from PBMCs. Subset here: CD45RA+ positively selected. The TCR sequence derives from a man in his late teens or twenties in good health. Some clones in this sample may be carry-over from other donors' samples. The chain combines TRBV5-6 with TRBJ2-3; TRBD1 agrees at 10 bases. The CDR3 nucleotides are TGTGCCAGCAGCCAGGGGACAGGGGCCCGAGATACGCAGTATTTT. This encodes CASSQGTGARDTQYF.